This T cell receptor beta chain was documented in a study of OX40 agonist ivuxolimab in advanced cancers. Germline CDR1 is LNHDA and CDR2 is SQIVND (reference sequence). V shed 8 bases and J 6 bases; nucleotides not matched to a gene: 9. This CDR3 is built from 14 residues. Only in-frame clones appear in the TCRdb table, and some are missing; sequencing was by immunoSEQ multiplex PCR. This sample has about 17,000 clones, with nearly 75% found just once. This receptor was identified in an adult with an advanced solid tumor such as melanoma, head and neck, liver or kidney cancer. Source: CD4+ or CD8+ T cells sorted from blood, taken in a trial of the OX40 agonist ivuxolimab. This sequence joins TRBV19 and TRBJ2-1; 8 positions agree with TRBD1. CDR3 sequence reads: CASEGQGARNEQFF. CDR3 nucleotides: TGTGCCAGTGAGGGGCAGGGGGCGCGCAATGAGCAGTTCTTC.